This TCR beta chain was captured in a study of tumor and adjacent non-tumor tissue in lung cancer. As for the study in general: The patients, approximately 9 men and four to six women, were roughly 30 to 76 with stage I to III disease.

The study, taken as a whole, reports: TCR diversity was significantly greater in tumor than normal lung tissue. Shorter survival was associated with higher TCR diversity in tumors. In normal lung, the top 100 clones were significantly more dominant than in tumor.

The template was RNA from unsorted bulk tissue. This non-tumor lung sample came from over 3 cm beyond the tumor edge. The CDR3 runs 14 residues. The library came from three nested PCR rounds adapted from ARM-PCR protocols. TCRdb used MiXCR to reprocess the multiplex PCR reads, holding one entry per CDR3 protein. Of 98,000 or so distinct CDR3 sequences listed, 75% to 85% are singletons. To note about this clonotype: Its antigen is as yet unknown. One end of the junction is discordant with germline, which a read error may explain.

Material: distant non-tumor lung tissue. This receptor was identified in a man in his sixties with small cell lung cancer. The rearrangement uses TRBV12-3 or TRBV12-4 and TRBJ1-5; 8 nucleotides agree with TRBD1. The CDR3 coding sequence is TGTGCCAGCAACCGACAGGGGTCAGGTCAGCCCCAACATTTT. It codes for CASNRQGSGQPQHF.